This is a list of T cell receptor beta chains from one sample in a study of blood T cell repertoires in COVID-19. Assay: immunoSEQ multiplex PCR; the TCRdb copy retains only in-frame clones and omits some. The sample yields 240,000 or so clones, around 86% seen once. Sequenced: peripheral blood. These receptors were collected from a woman aged 55-69 years with active or convalescent COVID-19. The CDR3 runs from the conserved cysteine through the conserved F or W. Fields, in order: J gene, V gene, clone size, D gene, CDR3 protein, CDR3 DNA. D genes are given only for firm matches. Part of the rows lack a size; the others show once, few, many or a class for expanded clones.

TRBJ1-2 TRBV9 NA TRBD1 CASSVGETGGNYGYTF TGTGCCAGCAGCGTAGGGGAGACAGGGGGTAACTATGGCTACACCTTC
TRBJ1-4 TRBV6-5 NA TRBD1 CASSEDRFSGGKLFF TGTGCCAGCAGCGAGGACAGGTTCTCTGGAGGAAAACTGTTTTTT
TRBJ1-3 TRBV5-1 NA NA CASSLGQSSGNTIYF TGCGCCAGCAGCTTGGGACAGAGCTCTGGAAACACCATATATTTT
TRBJ1-3 TRBV4-1 NA NA CASSRDKFSGNTIYF TGCGCCAGCAGCCGGGACAAGTTTTCTGGAAACACCATATATTTT
TRBJ1-2 TRBV2 few NA CASSWGGIMLHYGYTF TGTGCCAGCAGTTGGGGGGGGATCATGTTACACTATGGCTACACCTTC
TRBJ2-1 TRBV19 once TRBD2 CASSTSGGTYNEQFF TGTGCCAGTAGTACTAGCGGGGGAACCTACAATGAGCAGTTCTTC
TRBJ1-4 TRBV6-5 NA NA CASRYDYGGEKLFF TGTGCCAGCAGATACGACTACGGGGGGGAAAAACTGTTTTTT
TRBJ1-2 TRBV19 NA NA CASSISFLSIYGYTF TGTGCCAGTAGCATTTCTTTCCTCTCTATCTATGGCTACACCTTC
TRBJ2-1 TRBV5-6 NA NA CASSSFPPAGNEQFF TGTGCCAGCAGTTCATTCCCCCCGGCAGGCAATGAGCAGTTCTTC
TRBJ1-5 TRBV3-1/TRBV3-2 few TRBD1 CASSRQGHQPQHF TGTGCCAGCAGCCGACAGGGGCATCAGCCCCAGCATTTT
TRBJ2-5 TRBV6-2/TRBV6-3 NA TRBD1 CASSTPRDRGETQYF TGTGCCAGCAGTACGCCCCGGGACAGAGGGGAGACCCAGTACTTC
TRBJ2-1 TRBV3-1/TRBV3-2 NA NA CASSQGLGGDLQFF TGTGCCAGCAGCCAAGGGCTCGGCGGTGACCTTCAGTTCTTC
TRBJ1-6 TRBV10-3 NA NA CAISESTANNSPLHF TGTGCCATCAGTGAGTCCACAGCAAATAATTCACCCCTCCACTTT
TRBJ1-3 TRBV6-1 NA NA CASSDLRGWGNTIYF TGTGCCAGCAGTGACCTGAGGGGGTGGGGAAACACCATATATTTT
TRBJ1-2 TRBV6-2/TRBV6-3 NA TRBD1 CASSFRGPGQGAIRYGYTF TGTGCCAGCAGTTTCCGAGGGCCGGGACAGGGGGCGATCCGCTATGGCTACACCTTC
TRBJ1-2 TRBV12-3/TRBV12-4 NA TRBD1 CASSRTGRYGYTF TGTGCCAGCAGCCGGACAGGCCGCTATGGCTACACCTTC
TRBJ1-2 TRBV6-5 NA NA CASSSPGAGGYTF TGTGCCAGCAGTTCCCCAGGGGCGGGTGGCTACACCTTC
TRBJ1-5 TRBV7-2 NA NA CASSQLTGTNQPQHF TGTGCCAGCAGCCAGCTCACAGGGACCAATCAGCCCCAGCATTTT
TRBJ2-2 TRBV2 once NA CASRVQGGTGELFF TGTGCCAGCCGGGTCCAGGGGGGTACCGGGGAGCTGTTTTTT
TRBJ1-1 TRBV27 NA NA CASRSTGNTEAFF TGTGCCAGCAGATCGACAGGGAACACTGAAGCTTTCTTT
TRBJ2-5 TRBV7-8 NA TRBD2 CASSSSGTRRETQYF TGTGCCAGCAGCTCGTCCGGGACTAGAAGAGAGACCCAGTACTTC
TRBJ2-7 TRBV13 few TRBD2 CASARLASGSPYF TGTGCCAGCGCCCGATTGGCTAGCGGATCCCCGTACTTC
TRBJ2-1 TRBV10-2 NA NA CASSRYNEQFF TGCGCCAGCAGTCGCTACAATGAGCAGTTCTTC
TRBJ1-3 TRBV7-9 NA NA CASSLRGNTIYF TGTGCCAGCAGCTTACGGGGAAACACCATATATTTT
TRBJ2-1 TRBV2 NA TRBD1 CASSVLGQGNNEQFF TGTGCCAGCAGTGTGCTGGGACAGGGGAACAATGAGCAGTTCTTC
TRBJ2-7 TRBV5-1 NA TRBD2 CASSLVSPGGYEQYF TGCGCCAGCAGCTTGGTGTCCCCGGGGGGGTACGAGCAGTACTTC
TRBJ1-2 TRBV12-3/TRBV12-4 NA NA CASSTWNYGYTF TGTGCCAGCAGTACTTGGAACTATGGCTACACCTTC
TRBJ1-2 TRBV2 NA TRBD1 CASTGQSLGYTF TGTGCCAGCACGGGACAGTCCTTGGGCTACACCTTC
TRBJ1-1 TRBV5-8 NA TRBD1 CASSYLPGQGNTEAFF TGTGCCAGCAGCTACCTCCCGGGACAGGGGAACACTGAAGCTTTCTTT
TRBJ2-1 TRBV6-5 NA TRBD1 CASRGQAEDEQFF TGTGCCAGCAGGGGACAGGCGGAAGATGAGCAGTTCTTC
TRBJ1-4 TRBV4-1 NA NA CASSQVWSGSNRANEKLFF TGCGCCAGCAGCCAAGTGTGGTCAGGGTCTAATCGGGCTAATGAAAAACTGTTTTTT
TRBJ2-1 TRBV11-3 NA TRBD2 CASSSVASGGLDEQFF TGTGCCAGCAGCTCTGTTGCTAGCGGGGGTCTGGATGAGCAGTTCTTC
TRBJ1-3 TRBV11-2 NA NA CASSSQGASGNTIYF TGTGCCAGCAGCTCCCAAGGGGCCTCTGGAAACACCATATATTTT
TRBJ2-2 TRBV19 NA TRBD2 CASSEGLAKTGELFF TGTGCCAGTAGCGAGGGACTAGCTAAAACCGGGGAGCTGTTTTTT
TRBJ2-5 TRBV11-2 NA TRBD1 CASSLRQGEGETQYF TGTGCCAGCAGCTTAAGACAGGGTGAAGGCGAGACCCAGTACTTC
TRBJ1-2 TRBV6-2/TRBV6-3 NA NA CASSYSAGYGYTF TGTGCCAGCAGTTACTCGGCGGGCTACGGCTACACCTTC
TRBJ1-4 TRBV6-1 NA TRBD1 CASSDPSGGNEKLFF TGTGCCAGCAGTGACCCCTCAGGGGGTAATGAAAAACTGTTTTTT
TRBJ1-1 TRBV10-3 NA NA CASAGERNTEAFF TGTGCCTCAGCGGGCGAGAGGAACACTGAAGCTTTCTTT
TRBJ1-5 TRBV30 few TRBD1 CAYKTGNLGNQPQHF TGTGCCTACAAGACAGGGAACCTTGGCAATCAGCCCCAGCATTTT
TRBJ2-7 TRBV29-1 NA TRBD1 CSVVRDRGYEQYF TGCAGCGTTGTAAGGGACAGGGGCTACGAGCAGTACTTC
TRBJ2-1 TRBV10-3 NA TRBD2 CAISPSGDNEQFF TGTGCCATCAGTCCTAGCGGGGACAATGAGCAGTTCTTC